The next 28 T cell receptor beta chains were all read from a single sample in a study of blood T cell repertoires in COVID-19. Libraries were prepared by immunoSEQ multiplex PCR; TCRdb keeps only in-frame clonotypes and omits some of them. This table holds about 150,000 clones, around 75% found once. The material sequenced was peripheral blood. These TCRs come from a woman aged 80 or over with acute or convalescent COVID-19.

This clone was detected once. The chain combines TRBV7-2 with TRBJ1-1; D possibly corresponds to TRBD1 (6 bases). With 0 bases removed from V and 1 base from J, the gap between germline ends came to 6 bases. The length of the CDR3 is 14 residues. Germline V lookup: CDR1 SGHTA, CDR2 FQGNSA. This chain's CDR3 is CASSLAGGNTEAFF. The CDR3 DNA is TGTGCCAGCAGCTTAGCAGGGGGGAACACTGAAGCTTTCTTT.

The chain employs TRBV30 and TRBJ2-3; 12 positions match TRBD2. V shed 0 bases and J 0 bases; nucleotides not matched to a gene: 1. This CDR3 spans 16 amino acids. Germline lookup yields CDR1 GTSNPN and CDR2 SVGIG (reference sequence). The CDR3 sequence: CAWSVGTSGSTDTQYF. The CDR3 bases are TGTGCCTGGAGTGTAGGGACTAGCGGGAGCACAGATACGCAGTATTTT.

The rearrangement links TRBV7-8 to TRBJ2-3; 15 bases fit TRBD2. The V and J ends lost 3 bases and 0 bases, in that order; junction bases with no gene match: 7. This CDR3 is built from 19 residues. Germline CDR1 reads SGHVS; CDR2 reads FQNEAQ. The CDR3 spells CASSFGGLAGGTSTDTQYF. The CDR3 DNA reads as TGTGCCAGCAGCTTTGGAGGACTAGCGGGGGGGACTAGCACAGATACGCAGTATTTT.

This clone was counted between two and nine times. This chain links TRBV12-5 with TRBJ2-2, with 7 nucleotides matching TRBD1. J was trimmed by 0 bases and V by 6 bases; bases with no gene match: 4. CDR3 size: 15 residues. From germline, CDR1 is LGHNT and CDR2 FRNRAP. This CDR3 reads CASGTQGANTGELFF. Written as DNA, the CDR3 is TGTGCTAGTGGGACCCAGGGGGCGAACACCGGGGAGCTGTTTTTT.

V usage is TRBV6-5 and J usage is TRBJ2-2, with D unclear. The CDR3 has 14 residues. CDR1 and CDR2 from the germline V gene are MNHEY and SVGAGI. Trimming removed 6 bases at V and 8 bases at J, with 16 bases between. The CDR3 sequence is CASSATLLSGELFF. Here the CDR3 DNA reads TGTGCCAGCAGCGCGACTTTGCTATCTGGGGAGCTGTTTTTT.

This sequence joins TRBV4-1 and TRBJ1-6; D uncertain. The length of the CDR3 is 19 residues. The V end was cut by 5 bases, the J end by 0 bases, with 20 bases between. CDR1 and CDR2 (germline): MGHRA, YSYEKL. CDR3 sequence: CASSKTPPASSSYNSPLHF. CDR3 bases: TGCGCCAGCAGCAAAACCCCTCCGGCCTCTAGCTCCTATAATTCACCCCTCCACTTT.

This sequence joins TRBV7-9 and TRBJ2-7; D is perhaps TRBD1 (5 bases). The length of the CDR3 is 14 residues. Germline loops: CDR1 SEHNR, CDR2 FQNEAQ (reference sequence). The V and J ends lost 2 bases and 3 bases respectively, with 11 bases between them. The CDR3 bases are TGTGCCAGCAGCTTACTCCTGGACAACTACGAGCAGTACTTC. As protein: CASSLLLDNYEQYF.

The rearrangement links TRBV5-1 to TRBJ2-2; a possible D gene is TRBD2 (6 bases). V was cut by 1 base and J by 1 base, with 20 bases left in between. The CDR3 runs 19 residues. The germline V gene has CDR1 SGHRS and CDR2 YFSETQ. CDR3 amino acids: CASSLIIISGTRNTGELFF. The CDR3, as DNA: TGCGCCAGCAGCTTGATTATTATATCAGGGACTCGGAACACCGGGGAGCTGTTTTTT.

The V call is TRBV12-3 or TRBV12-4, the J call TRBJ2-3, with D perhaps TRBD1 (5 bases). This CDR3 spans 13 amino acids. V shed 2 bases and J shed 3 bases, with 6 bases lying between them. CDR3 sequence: CASSLSGTDTQYF. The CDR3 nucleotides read TGTGCCAGCAGTTTATCAGGGACAGATACGCAGTATTTT.

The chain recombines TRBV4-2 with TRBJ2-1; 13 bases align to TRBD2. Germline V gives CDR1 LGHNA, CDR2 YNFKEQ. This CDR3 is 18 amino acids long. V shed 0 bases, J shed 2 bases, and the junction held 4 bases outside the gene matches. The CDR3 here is CASSQELAGGSAYNEQFF. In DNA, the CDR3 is TGTGCCAGCAGCCAAGAACTAGCGGGGGGGAGCGCCTACAATGAGCAGTTCTTC.

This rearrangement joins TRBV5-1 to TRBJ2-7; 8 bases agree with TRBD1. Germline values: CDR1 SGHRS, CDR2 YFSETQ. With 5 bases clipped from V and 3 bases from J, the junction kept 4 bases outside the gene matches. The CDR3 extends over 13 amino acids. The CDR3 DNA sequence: TGCGCCAGCAGAGGCGGACAGGGCTACGAGCAGTACTTC. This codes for CASRGGQGYEQYF.

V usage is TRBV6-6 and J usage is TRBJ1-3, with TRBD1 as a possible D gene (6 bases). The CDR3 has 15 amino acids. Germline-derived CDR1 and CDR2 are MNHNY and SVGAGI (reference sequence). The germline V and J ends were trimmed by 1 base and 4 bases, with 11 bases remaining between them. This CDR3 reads CASSYLGRGGNTIYF. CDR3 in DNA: TGTGCCAGCAGTTACTTGGGCAGGGGCGGAAACACCATATATTTT.

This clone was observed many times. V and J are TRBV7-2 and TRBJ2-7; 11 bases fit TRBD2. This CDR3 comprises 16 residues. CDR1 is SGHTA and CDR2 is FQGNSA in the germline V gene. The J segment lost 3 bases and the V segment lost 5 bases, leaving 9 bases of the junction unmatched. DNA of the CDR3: TGTGCCAGCAGCCGTACCGGGACTAGCGGAGACTACGAGCAGTACTTC. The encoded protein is CASSRTGTSGDYEQYF. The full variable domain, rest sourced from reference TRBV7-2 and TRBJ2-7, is GAGVSQSPSNKVTEKGKDVELRCDPISGHTALYWYRQSLGQGLEFLIYFQGNSAPDKSGLPSDRFSAERTGGSVSTLTIQRTQQEDSAVYLCASSRTGTSGDYEQYFGPGTRLTVT.

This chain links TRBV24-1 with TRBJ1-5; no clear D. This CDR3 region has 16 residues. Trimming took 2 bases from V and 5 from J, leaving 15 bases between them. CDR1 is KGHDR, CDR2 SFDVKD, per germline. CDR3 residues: CATSDSQTQPYQPQHF. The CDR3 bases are TGTGCCACCAGTGATTCCCAGACACAACCCTATCAGCCCCAGCATTTT.

The CDR3 DNA reads as TGTGCCTGGAGTATCTCTCCGGGACAGGACACCATATATTTT. Translated: CAWSISPGQDTIYF. The chain links TRBV30 to TRBJ1-3, with 8 bases identical to TRBD1. CDR3 size: 14 residues. With V trimmed by 2 bases and J by 8 bases, 8 bases remained unmatched. Germline V gives CDR1 GTSNPN, CDR2 SVGIG (reference sequence).

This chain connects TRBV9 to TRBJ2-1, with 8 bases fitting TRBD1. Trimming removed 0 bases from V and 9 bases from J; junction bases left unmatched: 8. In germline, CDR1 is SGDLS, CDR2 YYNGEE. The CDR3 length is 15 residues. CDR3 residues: CASSVAGTGQGEQFF. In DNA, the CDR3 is TGTGCCAGCAGCGTAGCTGGGACAGGTCAGGGTGAGCAGTTCTTC.

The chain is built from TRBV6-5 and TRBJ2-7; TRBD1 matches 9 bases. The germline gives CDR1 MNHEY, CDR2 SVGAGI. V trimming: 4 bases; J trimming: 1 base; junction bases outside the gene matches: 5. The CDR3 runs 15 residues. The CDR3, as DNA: TGTGCCAGCAGTTCGTCCGGGACAGGGTCCTACGAGCAGTACTTC. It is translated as CASSSSGTGSYEQYF.

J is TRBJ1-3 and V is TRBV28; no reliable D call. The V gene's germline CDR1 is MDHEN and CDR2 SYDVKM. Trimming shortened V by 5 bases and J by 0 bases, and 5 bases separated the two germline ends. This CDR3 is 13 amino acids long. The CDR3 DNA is TGTGCCAGCAGTCAGTACTCTGGAAACACCATATATTTT. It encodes CASSQYSGNTIYF.

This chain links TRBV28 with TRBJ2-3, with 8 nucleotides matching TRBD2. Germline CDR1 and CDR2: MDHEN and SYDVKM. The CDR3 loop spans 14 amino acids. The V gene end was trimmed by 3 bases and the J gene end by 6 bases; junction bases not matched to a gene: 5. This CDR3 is CASSFHSGEDTQYF. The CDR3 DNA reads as TGTGCCAGCAGTTTCCATAGCGGGGAGGATACGCAGTATTTT.

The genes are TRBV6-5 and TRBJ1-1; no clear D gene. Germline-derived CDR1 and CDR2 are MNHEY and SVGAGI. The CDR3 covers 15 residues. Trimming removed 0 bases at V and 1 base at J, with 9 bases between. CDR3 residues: CASSYSYSPNTEAFF. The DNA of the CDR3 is TGTGCCAGCAGTTACTCGTATAGCCCGAACACTGAAGCTTTCTTT.

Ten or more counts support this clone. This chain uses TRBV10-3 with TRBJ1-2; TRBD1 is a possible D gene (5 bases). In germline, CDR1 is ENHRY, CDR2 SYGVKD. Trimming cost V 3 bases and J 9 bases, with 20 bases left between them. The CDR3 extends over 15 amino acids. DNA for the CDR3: TGTGCCATCAGTGATCAGGGTAACCGCCTAGTTCGCTACACCTTC. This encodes CAISDQGNRLVRYTF.

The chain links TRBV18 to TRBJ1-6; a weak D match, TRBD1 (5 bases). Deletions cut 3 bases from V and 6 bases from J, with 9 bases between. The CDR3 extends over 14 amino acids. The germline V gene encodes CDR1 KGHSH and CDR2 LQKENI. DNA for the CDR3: TGTGCCAGCTCACCGACAGTTGTTAATTCACCCCTCCACTTT. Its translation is CASSPTVVNSPLHF. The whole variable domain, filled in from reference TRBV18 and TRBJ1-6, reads NAGVMQNPRHLVRRRGQEARLRCSPMKGHSHVYWYRQLPEEGLKFMVYLQKENIIDESGMPKERFSAEFPKEGPSILRIQQVVRGDSAAYFCASSPTVVNSPLHFGNGTRLTVT.

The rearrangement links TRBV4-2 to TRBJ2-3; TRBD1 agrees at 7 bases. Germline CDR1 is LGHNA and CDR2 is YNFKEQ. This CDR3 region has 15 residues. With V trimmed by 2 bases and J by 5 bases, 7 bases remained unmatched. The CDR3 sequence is CASSQPGTAEDTQYF. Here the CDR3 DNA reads TGTGCCAGCAGCCAACCCGGGACAGCGGAAGATACGCAGTATTTT.

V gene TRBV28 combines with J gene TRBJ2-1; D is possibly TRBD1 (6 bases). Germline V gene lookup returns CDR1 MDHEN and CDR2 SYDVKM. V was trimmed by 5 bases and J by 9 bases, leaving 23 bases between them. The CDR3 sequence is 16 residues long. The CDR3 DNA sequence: TGTGCCAGCAGTGCTGTAGGGGGTCCCTCCGGTGCTGAGCAGTTCTTC. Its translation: CASSAVGGPSGAEQFF.

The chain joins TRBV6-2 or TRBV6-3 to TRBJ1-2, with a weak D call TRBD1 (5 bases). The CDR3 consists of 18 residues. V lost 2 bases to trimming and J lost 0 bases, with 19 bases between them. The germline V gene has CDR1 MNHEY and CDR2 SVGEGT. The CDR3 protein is CASSYHAGGAEANYGYTF. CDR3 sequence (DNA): TGTGCCAGCAGTTACCATGCAGGTGGGGCAGAGGCTAACTATGGCTACACCTTC.

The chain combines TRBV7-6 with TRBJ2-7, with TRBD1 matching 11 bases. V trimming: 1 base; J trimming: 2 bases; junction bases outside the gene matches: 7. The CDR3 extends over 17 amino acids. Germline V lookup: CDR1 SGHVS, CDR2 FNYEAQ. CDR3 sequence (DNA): TGTGCCAGCAGCTTAGGCCCGGGACAGGGGGGAACCTACGAGCAGTACTTC. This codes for CASSLGPGQGGTYEQYF.

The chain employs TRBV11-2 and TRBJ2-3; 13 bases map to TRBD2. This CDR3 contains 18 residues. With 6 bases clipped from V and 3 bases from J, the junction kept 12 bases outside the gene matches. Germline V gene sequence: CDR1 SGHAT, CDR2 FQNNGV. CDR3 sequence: CASSSRSGLAGLTDTQYF. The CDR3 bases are TGTGCCAGCAGTTCCAGGTCGGGACTAGCGGGGTTAACAGATACGCAGTATTTT.

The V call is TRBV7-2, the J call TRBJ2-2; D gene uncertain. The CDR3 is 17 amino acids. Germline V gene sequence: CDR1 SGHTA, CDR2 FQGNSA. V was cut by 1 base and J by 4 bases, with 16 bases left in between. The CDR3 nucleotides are TGTGCCAGCAGCTTAGTTGGGCGACAAACTCGCACCGGGGAGCTGTTTTTT. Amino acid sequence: CASSLVGRQTRTGELFF. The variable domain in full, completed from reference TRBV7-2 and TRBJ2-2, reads GAGVSQSPSNKVTEKGKDVELRCDPISGHTALYWYRQSLGQGLEFLIYFQGNSAPDKSGLPSDRFSAERTGGSVSTLTIQRTQQEDSAVYLCASSLVGRQTRTGELFFGEGSRLTVL.